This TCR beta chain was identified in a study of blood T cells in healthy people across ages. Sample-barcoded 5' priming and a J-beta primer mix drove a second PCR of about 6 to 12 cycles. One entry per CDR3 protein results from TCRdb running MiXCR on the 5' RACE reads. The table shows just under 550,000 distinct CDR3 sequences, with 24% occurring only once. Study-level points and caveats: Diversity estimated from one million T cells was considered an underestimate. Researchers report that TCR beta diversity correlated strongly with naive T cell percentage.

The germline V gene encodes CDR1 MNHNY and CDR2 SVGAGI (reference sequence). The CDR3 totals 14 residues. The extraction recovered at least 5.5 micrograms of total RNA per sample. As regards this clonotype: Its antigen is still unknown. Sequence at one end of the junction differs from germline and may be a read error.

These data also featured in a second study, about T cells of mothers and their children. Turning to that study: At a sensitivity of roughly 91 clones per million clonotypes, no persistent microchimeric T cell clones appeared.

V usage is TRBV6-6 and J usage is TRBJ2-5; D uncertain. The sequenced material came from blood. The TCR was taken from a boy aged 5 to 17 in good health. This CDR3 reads CASSSYAVGEAQYF. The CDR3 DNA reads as TGTGCCAGCAGTTCCTATGCGGTCGGAGAGGCCCAGTACTTC.